This is a list of T cell receptor beta chains from one sample in a study of identical twins. TCRdb recomputed calls from the 5' RACE reads with MiXCR, one row per CDR3 protein. The sample contains around 1.7 million distinct CDR3 sequences, around 29% of which appear only once. Sequenced material: cord blood. The receptors stem from a newborn girl in good health. Both conserved end residues are part of each CDR3. The order of the fields is J gene, CDR3 length, V gene, CDR3 protein.

TRBJ2-1,13,TRBV27,CASSLGSGGFRFF
TRBJ2-3,17,TRBV28,CASSTYLKAGGIDTQYF
TRBJ1-2,13,TRBV28,CVSSLGTGIGYTF
TRBJ2-3,15,TRBV7-9,CASFWRGTSTDTQYF
TRBJ2-3,15,TRBV24-1,CATKERTGGADTQYF
TRBJ2-1,13,TRBV7-9,CASSYLGRNEQFF
TRBJ1-4,18,TRBV21-1,CASSLPGRLIATNEKLFF
TRBJ2-3,15,TRBV7-2,CASSLGGGEVDTQYF
TRBJ2-3,16,TRBV20-1,CSANRAGGMSTDTQYF
TRBJ2-7,12,TRBV20-1,CSAGPTGYEQYF
TRBJ2-4,18,TRBV4-2,CASSQDPGLAVAKNIQYF
TRBJ2-3,16,TRBV5-1,CASSLGLAGASDTQYF
TRBJ1-2,16,TRBV12-3/TRBV12-4,CASSLAFGRSIYGYTF
TRBJ1-2,14,TRBV20-1,CSATGRDSDYGYTF
TRBJ1-4,16,TRBV14,CASSQESLVPGEKLFF
TRBJ1-1,14,TRBV5-6,CASSIDPSNTEAFF
TRBJ2-5,17,TRBV11-3,CASSLDQGGREQETQYF
TRBJ1-4,14,TRBV27,CASSSVRGGEKLFF
TRBJ1-1,16,TRBV12-5,CASGFRGEGLDTEAFF
TRBJ2-7,13,TRBV13,CASSLGLPDEQYF
TRBJ2-1,18,TRBV20-1,CSARERWEKKREYNEQFF
TRBJ2-7,13,TRBV20-1,CSAVGLDSYEQYF
.,16,TRBV30,CAWSPTGTSGGYEQYF
TRBJ2-5,16,TRBV20-1,CSARAASGGAIETQYF
TRBJ1-5,13,TRBV20-1,CSAGEEGDQPQHF
TRBJ1-2,15,TRBV12-3/TRBV12-4,CASSLSRRLNYGYTF
TRBJ1-2,15,TRBV6-2/TRBV6-3,CASSRPDRLNYGYTF
.,14,TRBV28,CASSPRAVSYEQYF
TRBJ2-5,18,TRBV3-1,CASSRSGVTTYSQETQYF
TRBJ1-5,13,TRBV10-3,CATRQGKDQPQHF
TRBJ2-3,12,TRBV10-3,CAISPTTDTQYF
TRBJ1-5,17,TRBV9,CASSENWPVSICQPQHF